Listed below are T cell receptor beta chains from one sample, sequenced in a study of blood T cell repertoires in COVID-19. The data were produced by immunoSEQ multiplex PCR, yet TCRdb's version contains in-frame clones alone and is incomplete. The profile covers about 84,000 clones, with about 86% appearing a single time and more than 1% taken by the ten largest. The sample consisted of peripheral blood. The receptor source for this set is a man older than 75 with active or convalescent COVID-19. The CDR3 runs from the conserved cysteine through the conserved F or W. The order of the fields is D gene, clone size, J gene, V gene, CDR3 protein, CDR3 DNA. D genes are given only for firm matches. Not all rows give a size; the values are once, few, many and, for expanded clones, a class.

d_gene: -; abundance: -; j_gene: TRBJ1-6; v_gene: TRBV5-1; CDR3aa: CASSLGDRPNSPLHF; CDR3nt: TGCGCCAGCAGCTTGGGCGACAGGCCGAATTCACCCCTCCACTTT
d_gene: -; abundance: -; j_gene: TRBJ1-2; v_gene: TRBV28; CDR3aa: CASSKVGLNYGYTF; CDR3nt: TGTGCCAGCAGTAAAGTGGGCCTGAACTATGGCTACACCTTC
d_gene: TRBD1; abundance: once; j_gene: TRBJ1-1; v_gene: TRBV28; CDR3aa: CASIDRGKTEAFF; CDR3nt: TGTGCCAGCATCGACAGGGGTAAGACTGAAGCTTTCTTT
d_gene: TRBD2; abundance: -; j_gene: TRBJ2-1; v_gene: TRBV20-1; CDR3aa: CSASPLASGNHNEQFF; CDR3nt: TGCAGTGCTAGTCCCTTGGCTAGCGGTAATCACAATGAGCAGTTCTTC
d_gene: TRBD2; abundance: -; j_gene: TRBJ2-5; v_gene: TRBV3-1/TRBV3-2; CDR3aa: CASSQDRVGLAGPGTQYF; CDR3nt: TGTGCCAGCAGCCAAGATCGGGTGGGACTAGCGGGACCCGGGACCCAGTACTTC
d_gene: TRBD1; abundance: -; j_gene: TRBJ1-2; v_gene: TRBV5-4; CDR3aa: CASSSGQGAGYTF; CDR3nt: TGTGCCAGCAGCTCGGGACAGGGGGCTGGCTACACCTTC
d_gene: -; abundance: -; j_gene: TRBJ1-1; v_gene: TRBV9; CDR3aa: CASSVVGGNTEAFF; CDR3nt: TGTGCCAGCAGCGTAGTGGGAGGGAACACTGAAGCTTTCTTT
d_gene: TRBD1; abundance: -; j_gene: TRBJ1-1; v_gene: TRBV19; CDR3aa: CHGASRSPGQGDTEAFF; CDR3nt: TGTCATGGGGCTTCCCGATCCCCGGGACAGGGAGACACTGAAGCTTTCTTT
d_gene: TRBD1; abundance: -; j_gene: TRBJ1-6; v_gene: TRBV28; CDR3aa: CASSFPDRSYSYNSPLHF; CDR3nt: TGTGCCAGCAGTTTTCCGGACAGGTCCTACTCCTATAATTCACCCCTCCACTTT
d_gene: TRBD1; abundance: few; j_gene: TRBJ1-2; v_gene: TRBV5-1; CDR3aa: CASSLNGQVGGYTF; CDR3nt: TGCGCCAGCAGCTTAAACGGACAGGTTGGTGGCTACACCTTC
d_gene: TRBD2; abundance: -; j_gene: TRBJ2-1; v_gene: TRBV11-3; CDR3aa: CASSLTALAGEFEQFF; CDR3nt: TGTGCCAGCAGCTTAACGGCACTAGCGGGAGAATTTGAGCAGTTCTTC
d_gene: TRBD1; abundance: -; j_gene: TRBJ1-3; v_gene: TRBV9; CDR3aa: CASSALTGSTGNTIYF; CDR3nt: TGTGCCAGCAGCGCGCTGACAGGGTCTACTGGAAACACCATATATTTT
d_gene: TRBD1; abundance: -; j_gene: TRBJ1-1; v_gene: TRBV27; CDR3aa: CASSLGSGGMNTEAFF; CDR3nt: TGTGCCAGCAGTTTAGGGTCAGGGGGAATGAACACTGAAGCTTTCTTT
d_gene: TRBD2; abundance: -; j_gene: TRBJ2-1; v_gene: TRBV7-2; CDR3aa: CASSSPGGYNEQFF; CDR3nt: TGTGCCAGCAGCTCACCGGGAGGATACAATGAGCAGTTCTTC
d_gene: -; abundance: -; j_gene: TRBJ1-5; v_gene: TRBV7-8; CDR3aa: CASSLEPGQPQHF; CDR3nt: TGTGCCAGCAGCTTAGAACCGGGACAGCCCCAGCATTTT
d_gene: -; abundance: -; j_gene: TRBJ2-2; v_gene: TRBV27; CDR3aa: CASGYTGTPPLFF; CDR3nt: TGTGCCAGCGGATACACCGGGACTCCCCCGTTGTTTTTT
d_gene: TRBD1; abundance: -; j_gene: TRBJ2-7; v_gene: TRBV29-1; CDR3aa: CSVEVDRVGEQYF; CDR3nt: TGCAGCGTTGAGGTGGACAGGGTGGGCGAGCAGTACTTC
d_gene: -; abundance: -; j_gene: TRBJ1-3; v_gene: TRBV7-2; CDR3aa: CASSLVGRSSGNTIYF; CDR3nt: TGTGCCAGCAGCTTAGTGGGGCGCAGCTCTGGAAACACCATATATTTT
d_gene: TRBD1; abundance: -; j_gene: TRBJ2-7; v_gene: TRBV19; CDR3aa: CASSLKQTGDLEQYF; CDR3nt: TGTGCCAGTAGTCTAAAACAGACAGGGGATCTCGAGCAGTACTTC
d_gene: -; abundance: -; j_gene: TRBJ2-1; v_gene: TRBV15; CDR3aa: CATSRDSVYEQFF; CDR3nt: TGTGCCACCAGCAGAGATTCGGTTTATGAGCAGTTCTTC
d_gene: TRBD1; abundance: -; j_gene: TRBJ2-7; v_gene: TRBV11-1; CDR3aa: CASTKGQGPSYEQYF; CDR3nt: TGTGCCAGCACCAAGGGACAGGGGCCTTCCTACGAGCAGTACTTC
d_gene: -; abundance: -; j_gene: TRBJ1-5; v_gene: TRBV2; CDR3aa: CASTPGPNQPQHF; CDR3nt: TGTGCCAGCACCCCGGGTCCCAATCAGCCCCAGCATTTT
d_gene: TRBD2; abundance: few; j_gene: TRBJ2-5; v_gene: TRBV4-2; CDR3aa: CASSQDLLGGRGIETQYF; CDR3nt: TGTGCCAGCAGCCAAGACCTTCTCGGCGGGAGGGGGATTGAGACCCAGTACTTC
d_gene: TRBD1; abundance: -; j_gene: TRBJ1-5; v_gene: TRBV15; CDR3aa: CATSGPGTVYSNQPQHF; CDR3nt: TGTGCCACCAGCGGTCCCGGGACAGTCTATAGCAATCAGCCCCAGCATTTT
d_gene: TRBD1; abundance: once; j_gene: TRBJ2-7; v_gene: TRBV5-1; CDR3aa: CASSLGTGGSEQYF; CDR3nt: TGCGCCAGCAGCTTGGGGACAGGGGGCTCCGAGCAGTACTTC
d_gene: TRBD2; abundance: -; j_gene: TRBJ2-5; v_gene: TRBV7-2; CDR3aa: CASSSIGLAGSTQYF; CDR3nt: TGTGCCAGCAGCTCCATCGGACTAGCGGGATCGACCCAGTACTTC
d_gene: -; abundance: -; j_gene: TRBJ2-2; v_gene: TRBV6-5; CDR3aa: CATQGPRYTGELFF; CDR3nt: TGTGCCACCCAGGGCCCCCGGTACACCGGGGAGCTGTTTTTT
d_gene: TRBD2; abundance: few; j_gene: TRBJ2-2; v_gene: TRBV7-8; CDR3aa: CASSLATRGRNTGELFF; CDR3nt: TGTGCCAGCAGCTTAGCTACTCGCGGGAGGAACACCGGGGAGCTGTTTTTT